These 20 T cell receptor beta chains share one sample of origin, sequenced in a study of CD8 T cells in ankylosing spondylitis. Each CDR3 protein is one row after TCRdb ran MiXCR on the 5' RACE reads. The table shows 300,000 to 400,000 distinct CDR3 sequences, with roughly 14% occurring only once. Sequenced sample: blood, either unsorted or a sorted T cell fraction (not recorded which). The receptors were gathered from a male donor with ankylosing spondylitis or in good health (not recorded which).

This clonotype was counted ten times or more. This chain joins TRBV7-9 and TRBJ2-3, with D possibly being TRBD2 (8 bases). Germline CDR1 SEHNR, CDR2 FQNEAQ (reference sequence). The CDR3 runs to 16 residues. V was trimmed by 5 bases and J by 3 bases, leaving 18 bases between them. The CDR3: CASSPSGGLGTDTQYF. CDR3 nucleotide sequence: TGTGCCAGCAGCCCCTCAGGGGGACTAGGGACAGATACGCAGTATTTT. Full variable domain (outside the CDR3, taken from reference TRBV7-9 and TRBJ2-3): DTGVSQNPRHKITKRGQNVTFRCDPISEHNRLYWYRQTLGQGPEFLTYFQNEAQLEKSRLLSDRFSAERPKGSFSTLEIQRTEQGDSAMYLCASSPSGGLGTDTQYFGPGTRLTVL.

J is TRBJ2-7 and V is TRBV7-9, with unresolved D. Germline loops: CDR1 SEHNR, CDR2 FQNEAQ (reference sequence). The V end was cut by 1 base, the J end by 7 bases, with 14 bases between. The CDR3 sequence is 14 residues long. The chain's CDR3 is CASSLGVPPEEQYF. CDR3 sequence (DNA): TGTGCCAGCAGCTTAGGGGTCCCACCGGAGGAGCAGTACTTC.

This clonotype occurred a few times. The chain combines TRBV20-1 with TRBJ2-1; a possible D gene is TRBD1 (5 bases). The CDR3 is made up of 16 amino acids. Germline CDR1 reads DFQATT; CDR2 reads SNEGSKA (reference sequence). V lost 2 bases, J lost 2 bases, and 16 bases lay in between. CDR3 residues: CSARSLGAGPYNEQFF. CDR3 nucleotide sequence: TGCAGTGCTAGATCACTTGGGGCTGGCCCCTACAATGAGCAGTTCTTC.

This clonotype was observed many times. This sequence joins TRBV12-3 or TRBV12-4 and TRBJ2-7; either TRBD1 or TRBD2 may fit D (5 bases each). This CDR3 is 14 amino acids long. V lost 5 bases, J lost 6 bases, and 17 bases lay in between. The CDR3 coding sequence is TGTGCCAGCAGTCCGAGGGGACCGGGAAGCGAGCAGTACTTC. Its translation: CASSPRGPGSEQYF.

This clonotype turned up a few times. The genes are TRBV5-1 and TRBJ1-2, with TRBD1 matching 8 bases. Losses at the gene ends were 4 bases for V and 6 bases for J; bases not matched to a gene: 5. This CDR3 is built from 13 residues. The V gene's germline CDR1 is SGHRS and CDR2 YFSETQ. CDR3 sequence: CASSNGQGHGYTF. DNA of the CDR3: TGCGCCAGCAGCAACGGACAGGGCCATGGCTACACCTTC.

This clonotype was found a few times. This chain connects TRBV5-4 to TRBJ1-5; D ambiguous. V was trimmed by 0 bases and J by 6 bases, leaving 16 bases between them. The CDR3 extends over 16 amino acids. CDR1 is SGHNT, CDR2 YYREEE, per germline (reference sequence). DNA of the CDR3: TGTGCCAGCAGCTTGGATGGCAGCCTAAGCGGTCAGCCCCAGCATTTT. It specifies CASSLDGSLSGQPQHF.

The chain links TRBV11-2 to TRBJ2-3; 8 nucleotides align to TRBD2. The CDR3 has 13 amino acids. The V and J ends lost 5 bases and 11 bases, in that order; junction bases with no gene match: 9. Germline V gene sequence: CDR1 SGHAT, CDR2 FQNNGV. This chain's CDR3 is CASSPGGAGGQYF. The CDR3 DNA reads TGTGCCAGCAGCCCCGGGGGGGCCGGAGGGCAGTATTTT. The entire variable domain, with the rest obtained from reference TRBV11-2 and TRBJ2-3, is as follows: EAGVAQSPRYKIIEKRQSVAFWCNPISGHATLYWYQQILGQGPKLLIQFQNNGVVDDSQLPKDRFSAERLKGVDSTLKIQPAKLEDSAVYLCASSPGGAGGQYFGPGTRLTVL.

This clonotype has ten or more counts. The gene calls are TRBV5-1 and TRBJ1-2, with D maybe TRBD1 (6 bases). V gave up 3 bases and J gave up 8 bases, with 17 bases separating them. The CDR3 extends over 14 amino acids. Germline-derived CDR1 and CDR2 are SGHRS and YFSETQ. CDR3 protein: CASSSSGQFLGYTF. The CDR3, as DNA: TGCGCCAGCAGCTCCTCCGGACAGTTCCTCGGCTACACCTTC.

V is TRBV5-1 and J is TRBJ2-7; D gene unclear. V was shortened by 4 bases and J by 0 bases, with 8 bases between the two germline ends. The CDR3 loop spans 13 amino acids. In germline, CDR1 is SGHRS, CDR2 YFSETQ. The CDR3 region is CASSDVRSYEQYF. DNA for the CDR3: TGCGCCAGCAGCGACGTGCGCTCCTACGAGCAGTACTTC.

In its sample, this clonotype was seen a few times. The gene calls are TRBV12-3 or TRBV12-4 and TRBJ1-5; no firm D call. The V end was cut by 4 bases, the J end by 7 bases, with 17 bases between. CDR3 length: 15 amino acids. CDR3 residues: CASSSPRSSGQPQHF. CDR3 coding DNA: TGTGCCAGCAGTTCCCCCAGGTCATCGGGGCAGCCCCAGCATTTT.

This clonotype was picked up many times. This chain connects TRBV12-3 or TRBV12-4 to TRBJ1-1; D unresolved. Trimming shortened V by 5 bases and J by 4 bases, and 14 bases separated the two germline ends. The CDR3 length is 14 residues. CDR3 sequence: CASSALGGGTEAFF. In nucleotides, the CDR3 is TGTGCCAGCAGTGCCTTGGGAGGTGGCACTGAAGCTTTCTTT.

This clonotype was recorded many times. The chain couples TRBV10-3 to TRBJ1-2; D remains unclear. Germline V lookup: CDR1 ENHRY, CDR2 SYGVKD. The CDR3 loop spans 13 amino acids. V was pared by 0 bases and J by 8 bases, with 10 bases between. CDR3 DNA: TGTGCCATCAGTGAGTCGAGGGAAGGCGGCTACACCTTC. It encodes CAISESREGGYTF.

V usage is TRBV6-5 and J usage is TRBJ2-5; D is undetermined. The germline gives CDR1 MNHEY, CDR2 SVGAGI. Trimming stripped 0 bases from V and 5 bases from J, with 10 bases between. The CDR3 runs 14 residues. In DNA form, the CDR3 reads TGTGCCAGCAGTTACTCACGGAGATGGGAGACCCAGTACTTC. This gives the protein CASSYSRRWETQYF.

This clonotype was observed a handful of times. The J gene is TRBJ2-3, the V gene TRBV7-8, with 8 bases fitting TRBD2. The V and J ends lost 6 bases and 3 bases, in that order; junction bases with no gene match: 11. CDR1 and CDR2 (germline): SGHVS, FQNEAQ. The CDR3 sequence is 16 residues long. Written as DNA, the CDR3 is TGTGCCAGCAGATCCACCCGGGGGGGAAGAACAGATACGCAGTATTTT. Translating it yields CASRSTRGGRTDTQYF.

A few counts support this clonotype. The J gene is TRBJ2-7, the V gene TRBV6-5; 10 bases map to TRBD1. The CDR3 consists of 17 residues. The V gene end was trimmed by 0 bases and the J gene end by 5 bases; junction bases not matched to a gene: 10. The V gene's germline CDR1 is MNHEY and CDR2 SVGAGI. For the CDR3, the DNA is TGTGCCAGCAGTTACTCGAGGAGTGGGACAGGGGCCAACGAGCAGTACTTC. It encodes CASSYSRSGTGANEQYF.

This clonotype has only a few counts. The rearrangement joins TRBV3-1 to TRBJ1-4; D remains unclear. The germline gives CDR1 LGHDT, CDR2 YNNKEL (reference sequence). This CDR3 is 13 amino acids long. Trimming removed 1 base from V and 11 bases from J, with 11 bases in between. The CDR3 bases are TGTGCCAGCAGCCAAGGAGCTCCCGGTAAACTGTTTTTT. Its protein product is CASSQGAPGKLFF. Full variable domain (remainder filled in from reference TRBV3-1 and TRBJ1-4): DTAVSQTPKYLVTQMGNDKSIKCEQNLGHDTMYWYKQDSKKFLKIMFSYNNKELIINETVPNRFSPKSPDKAHLNLHINSLELGDSAVYFCASSQGAPGKLFFGSGTQLSVL.

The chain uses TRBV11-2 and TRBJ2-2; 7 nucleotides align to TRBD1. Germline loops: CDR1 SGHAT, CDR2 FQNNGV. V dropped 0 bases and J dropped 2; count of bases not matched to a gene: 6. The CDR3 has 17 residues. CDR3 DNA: TGTGCCAGCAGCTTAGATCATAGACAGGGAAACACCGGGGAGCTGTTTTTT. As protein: CASSLDHRQGNTGELFF.

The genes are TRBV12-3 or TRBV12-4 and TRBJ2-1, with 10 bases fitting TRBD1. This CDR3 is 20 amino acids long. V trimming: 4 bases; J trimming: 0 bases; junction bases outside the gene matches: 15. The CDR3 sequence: CASSSGDRGLVPSSYNEQFF. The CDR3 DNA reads TGTGCCAGCAGTTCGGGCGACAGGGGGCTCGTCCCCAGCTCCTACAATGAGCAGTTCTTC.

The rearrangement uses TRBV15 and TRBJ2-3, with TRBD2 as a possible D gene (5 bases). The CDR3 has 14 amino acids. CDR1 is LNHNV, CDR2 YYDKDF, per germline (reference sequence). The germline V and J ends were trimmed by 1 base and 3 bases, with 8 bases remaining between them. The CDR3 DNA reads TGTGCCACCAGCAGAGGAGGGAAGACAGATACGCAGTATTTT. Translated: CATSRGGKTDTQYF.

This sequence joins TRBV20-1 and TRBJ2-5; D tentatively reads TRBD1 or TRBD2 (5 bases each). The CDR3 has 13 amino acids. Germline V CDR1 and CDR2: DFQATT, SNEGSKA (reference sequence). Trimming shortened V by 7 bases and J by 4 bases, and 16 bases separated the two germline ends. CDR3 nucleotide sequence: TGCAGTGGCGAGGGTGAAGGGGTAGAGACCCAGTACTTC. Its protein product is CSGEGEGVETQYF.